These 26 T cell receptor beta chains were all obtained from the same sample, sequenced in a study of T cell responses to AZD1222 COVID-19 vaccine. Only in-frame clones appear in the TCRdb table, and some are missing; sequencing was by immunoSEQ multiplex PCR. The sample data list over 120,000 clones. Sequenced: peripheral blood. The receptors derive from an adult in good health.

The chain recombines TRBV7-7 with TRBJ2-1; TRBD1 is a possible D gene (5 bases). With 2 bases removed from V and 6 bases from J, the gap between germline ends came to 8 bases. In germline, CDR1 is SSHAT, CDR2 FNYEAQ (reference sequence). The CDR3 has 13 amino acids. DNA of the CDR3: TGTGCCAGCAGCTTATCCAGGGTCAATGAGCAGTTCTTC. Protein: CASSLSRVNEQFF.

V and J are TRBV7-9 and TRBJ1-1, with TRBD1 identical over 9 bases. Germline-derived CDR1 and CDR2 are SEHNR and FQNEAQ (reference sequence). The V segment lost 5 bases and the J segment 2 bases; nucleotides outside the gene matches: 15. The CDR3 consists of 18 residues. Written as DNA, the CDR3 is TGTGCCAGCAGCCCCAACCCTGGGACAGGGATTTCCAACACTGAAGCTTTCTTT. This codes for CASSPNPGTGISNTEAFF. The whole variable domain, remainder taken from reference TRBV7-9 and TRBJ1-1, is DTGVSQNPRHKITKRGQNVTFRCDPISEHNRLYWYRQTLGQGPEFLTYFQNEAQLEKSRLLSDRFSAERPKGSFSTLEIQRTEQGDSAMYLCASSPNPGTGISNTEAFFGQGTRLTVV.

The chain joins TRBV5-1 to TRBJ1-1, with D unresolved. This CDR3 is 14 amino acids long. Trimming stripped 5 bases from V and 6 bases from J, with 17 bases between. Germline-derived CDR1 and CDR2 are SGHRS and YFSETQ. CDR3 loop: CASSLRTDSSEAFF. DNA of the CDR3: TGCGCCAGCAGTTTACGAACAGATTCCTCTGAAGCTTTCTTT.

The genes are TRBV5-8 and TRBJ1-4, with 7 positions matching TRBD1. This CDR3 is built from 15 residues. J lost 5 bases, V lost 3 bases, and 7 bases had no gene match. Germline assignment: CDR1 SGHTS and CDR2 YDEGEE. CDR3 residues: CASSSRQGLNEKLFF. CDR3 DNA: TGTGCCAGCAGCTCACGACAGGGCTTGAATGAAAAACTGTTTTTT.

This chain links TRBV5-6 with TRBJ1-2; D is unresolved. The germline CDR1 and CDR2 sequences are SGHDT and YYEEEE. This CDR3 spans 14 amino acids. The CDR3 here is CACRLRGGMGGYTF. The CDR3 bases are TGTGCTTGCCGGTTACGGGGTGGCATGGGAGGCTACACCTTC.

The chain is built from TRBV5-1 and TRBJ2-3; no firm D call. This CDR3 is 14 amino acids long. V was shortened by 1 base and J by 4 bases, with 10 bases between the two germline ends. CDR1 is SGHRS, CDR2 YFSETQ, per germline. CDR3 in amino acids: CASSLSDSADTQYF. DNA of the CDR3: TGCGCCAGCAGCTTGTCAGACTCTGCAGATACGCAGTATTTT. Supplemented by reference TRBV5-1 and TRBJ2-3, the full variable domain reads KAGVTQTPRYLIKTRGQQVTLSCSPISGHRSVSWYQQTPGQGLQFLFEYFSETQRNKGNFPGRFSGRQFSNSRSEMNVSTLELGDSALYLCASSLSDSADTQYFGPGTRLTVL.

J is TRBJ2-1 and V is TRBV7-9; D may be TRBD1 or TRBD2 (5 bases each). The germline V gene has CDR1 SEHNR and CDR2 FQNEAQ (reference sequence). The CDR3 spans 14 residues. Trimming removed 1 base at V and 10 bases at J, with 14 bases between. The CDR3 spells CASSLGDPLVEQFF. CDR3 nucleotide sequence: TGTGCCAGCAGCTTAGGGGACCCCCTGGTCGAGCAGTTCTTC.

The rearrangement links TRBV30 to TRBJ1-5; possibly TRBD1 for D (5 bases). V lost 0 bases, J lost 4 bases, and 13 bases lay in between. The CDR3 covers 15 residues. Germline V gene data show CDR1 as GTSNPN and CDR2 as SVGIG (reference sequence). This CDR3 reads CAWSVGVGANQPQHF. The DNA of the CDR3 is TGTGCCTGGAGTGTAGGGGTGGGAGCTAATCAGCCCCAGCATTTT.

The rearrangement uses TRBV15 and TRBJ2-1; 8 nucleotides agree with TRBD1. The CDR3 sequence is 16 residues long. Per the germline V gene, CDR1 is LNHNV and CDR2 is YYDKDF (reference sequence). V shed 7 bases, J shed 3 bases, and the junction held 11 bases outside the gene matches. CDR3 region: CATNPTGAARYNEQFF. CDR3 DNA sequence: TGTGCCACCAACCCGACAGGGGCAGCCCGCTACAATGAGCAGTTCTTC.

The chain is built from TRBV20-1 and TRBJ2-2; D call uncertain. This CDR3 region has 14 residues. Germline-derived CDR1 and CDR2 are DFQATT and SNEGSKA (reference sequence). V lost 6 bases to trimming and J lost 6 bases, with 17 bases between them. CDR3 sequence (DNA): TGCAGTGCGAGTGGGCCTCCCCCGCCCGGGGAGCTGTTTTTT. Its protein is CSASGPPPPGELFF.

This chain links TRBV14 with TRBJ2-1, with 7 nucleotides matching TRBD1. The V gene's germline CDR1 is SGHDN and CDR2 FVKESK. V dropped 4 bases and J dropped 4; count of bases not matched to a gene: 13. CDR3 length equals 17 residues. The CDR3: CASSRRGQGVQYNEQFF. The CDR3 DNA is TGTGCCAGCAGCCGACGAGGCCAGGGGGTTCAGTACAATGAGCAGTTCTTC.

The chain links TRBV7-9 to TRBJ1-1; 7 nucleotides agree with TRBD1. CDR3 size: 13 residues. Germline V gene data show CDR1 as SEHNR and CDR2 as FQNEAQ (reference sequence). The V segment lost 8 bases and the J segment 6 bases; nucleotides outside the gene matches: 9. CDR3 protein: CASDRVGSPEAFF. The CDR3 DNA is TGTGCCAGCGACAGGGTTGGGAGCCCTGAAGCTTTCTTT.

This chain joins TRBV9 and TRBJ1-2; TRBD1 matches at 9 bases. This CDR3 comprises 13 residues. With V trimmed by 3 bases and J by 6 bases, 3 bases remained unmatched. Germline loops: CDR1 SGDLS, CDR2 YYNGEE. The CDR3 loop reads CASSAWTGDGYTF. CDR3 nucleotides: TGTGCCAGCAGCGCCTGGACAGGGGATGGCTACACCTTC.

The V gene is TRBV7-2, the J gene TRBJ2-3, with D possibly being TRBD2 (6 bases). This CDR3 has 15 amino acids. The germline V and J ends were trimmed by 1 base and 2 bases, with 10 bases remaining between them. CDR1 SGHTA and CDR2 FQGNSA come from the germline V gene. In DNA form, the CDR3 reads TGTGCCAGCAGCTTAGTGGGGGGAAACACAGATACGCAGTATTTT. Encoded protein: CASSLVGGNTDTQYF.

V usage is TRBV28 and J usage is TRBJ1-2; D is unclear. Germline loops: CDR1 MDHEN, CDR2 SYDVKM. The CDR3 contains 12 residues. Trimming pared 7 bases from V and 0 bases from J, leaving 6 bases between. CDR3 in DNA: TGTGCCAGCACCGTGACTAACTATGGCTACACCTTC. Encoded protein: CASTVTNYGYTF.

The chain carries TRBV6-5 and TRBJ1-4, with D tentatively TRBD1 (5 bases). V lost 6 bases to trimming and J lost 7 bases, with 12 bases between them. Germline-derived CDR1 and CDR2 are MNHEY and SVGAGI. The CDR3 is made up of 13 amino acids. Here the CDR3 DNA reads TGTGCCAGCAGGTGGCCTGGGGGTGAAAAACTGTTTTTT. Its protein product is CASRWPGGEKLFF.

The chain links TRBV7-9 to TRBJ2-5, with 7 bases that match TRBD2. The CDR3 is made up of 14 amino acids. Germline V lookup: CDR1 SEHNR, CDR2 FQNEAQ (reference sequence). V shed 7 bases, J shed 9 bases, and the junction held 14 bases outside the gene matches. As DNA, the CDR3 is TGTGCCAGCACCCCAAATTCGCGGGGGACGGCCCAGTACTTC. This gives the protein CASTPNSRGTAQYF.

The CDR3 here is CASRDRGIDEQFF. The DNA of the CDR3 is TGTGCCAGCAGGGACAGGGGGATTGATGAGCAGTTCTTC. The chain is built from TRBV6-5 and TRBJ2-1; 10 bases are a match to TRBD1. From germline, CDR1 is MNHEY and CDR2 SVGAGI. CDR3 size: 13 residues. V shed 6 bases, J shed 8 bases, and the junction held 4 bases outside the gene matches.

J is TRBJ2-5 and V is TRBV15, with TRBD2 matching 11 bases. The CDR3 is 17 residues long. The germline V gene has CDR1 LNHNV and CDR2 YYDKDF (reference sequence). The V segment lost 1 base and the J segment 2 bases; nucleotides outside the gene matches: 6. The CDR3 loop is CATSRGGLAGGQETQYF. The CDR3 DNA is TGTGCCACCAGCAGAGGTGGGCTAGCGGGGGGACAAGAGACCCAGTACTTC.

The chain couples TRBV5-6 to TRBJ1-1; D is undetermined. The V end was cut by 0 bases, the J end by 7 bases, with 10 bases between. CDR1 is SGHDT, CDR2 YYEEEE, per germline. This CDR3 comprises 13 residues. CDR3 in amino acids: CASSLGTEFEAFF. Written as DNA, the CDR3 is TGTGCCAGCAGCTTGGGGACTGAATTTGAAGCTTTCTTT.

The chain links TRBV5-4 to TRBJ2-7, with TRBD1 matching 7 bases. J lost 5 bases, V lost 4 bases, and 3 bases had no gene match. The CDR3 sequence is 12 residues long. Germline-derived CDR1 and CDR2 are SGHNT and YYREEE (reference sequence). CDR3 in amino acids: CASSKTGHEQYF. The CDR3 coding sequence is TGTGCCAGCAGCAAGACAGGGCACGAGCAGTACTTC.

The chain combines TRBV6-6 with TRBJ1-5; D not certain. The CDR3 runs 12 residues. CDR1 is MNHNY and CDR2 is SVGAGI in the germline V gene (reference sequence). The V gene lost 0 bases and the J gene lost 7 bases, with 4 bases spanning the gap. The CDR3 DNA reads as TGTGCCAGCAGTTACTCGGGCCAGCCCCAGCATTTT. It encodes CASSYSGQPQHF.

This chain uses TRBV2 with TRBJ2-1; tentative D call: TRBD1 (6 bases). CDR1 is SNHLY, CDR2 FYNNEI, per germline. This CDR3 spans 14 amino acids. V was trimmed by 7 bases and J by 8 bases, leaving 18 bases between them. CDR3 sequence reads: CASMARTVSDEQFF. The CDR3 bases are TGTGCCAGCATGGCCCGGACAGTGAGCGATGAGCAGTTCTTC. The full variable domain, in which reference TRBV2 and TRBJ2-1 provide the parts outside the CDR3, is EPEVTQTPSHQVTQMGQEVILRCVPISNHLYFYWYRQILGQKVEFLVSFYNNEISEKSEIFDDQFSVERPDGSNFTLKIRSTKLEDSAMYFCASMARTVSDEQFFGPGTRLTVL.

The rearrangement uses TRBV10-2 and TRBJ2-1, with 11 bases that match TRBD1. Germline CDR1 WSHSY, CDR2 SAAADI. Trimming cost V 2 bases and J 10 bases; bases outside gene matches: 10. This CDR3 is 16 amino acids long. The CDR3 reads CASSEGRDRGTGEQFF. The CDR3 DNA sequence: TGCGCCAGCAGTGAGGGTCGGGACAGGGGGACGGGGGAGCAGTTCTTC.

CDR3 sequence reads: CASSLAGAGSYEQYF. In nucleotides, the CDR3 is TGTGCCAGCAGCTTAGCCGGGGCAGGGAGCTACGAGCAGTACTTC. The rearrangement joins TRBV7-9 to TRBJ2-7; D is possibly TRBD1 or TRBD2 (5 bases each). Trimming removed 0 bases from V and 3 bases from J, with 12 bases in between. Germline V gene lookup returns CDR1 SEHNR and CDR2 FQNEAQ (reference sequence). This CDR3 region has 15 residues. The whole variable domain, filled in from reference TRBV7-9 and TRBJ2-7, reads DTGVSQNPRHKITKRGQNVTFRCDPISEHNRLYWYRQTLGQGPEFLTYFQNEAQLEKSRLLSDRFSAERPKGSFSTLEIQRTEQGDSAMYLCASSLAGAGSYEQYFGPGTRLTVT.

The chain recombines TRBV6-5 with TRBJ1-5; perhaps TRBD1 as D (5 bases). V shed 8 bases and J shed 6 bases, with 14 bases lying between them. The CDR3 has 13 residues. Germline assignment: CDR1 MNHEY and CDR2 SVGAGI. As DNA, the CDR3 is TGTGCCAGCCGGTCCGGGGCGGTTCAGCCCCAGCATTTT. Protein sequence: CASRSGAVQPQHF.